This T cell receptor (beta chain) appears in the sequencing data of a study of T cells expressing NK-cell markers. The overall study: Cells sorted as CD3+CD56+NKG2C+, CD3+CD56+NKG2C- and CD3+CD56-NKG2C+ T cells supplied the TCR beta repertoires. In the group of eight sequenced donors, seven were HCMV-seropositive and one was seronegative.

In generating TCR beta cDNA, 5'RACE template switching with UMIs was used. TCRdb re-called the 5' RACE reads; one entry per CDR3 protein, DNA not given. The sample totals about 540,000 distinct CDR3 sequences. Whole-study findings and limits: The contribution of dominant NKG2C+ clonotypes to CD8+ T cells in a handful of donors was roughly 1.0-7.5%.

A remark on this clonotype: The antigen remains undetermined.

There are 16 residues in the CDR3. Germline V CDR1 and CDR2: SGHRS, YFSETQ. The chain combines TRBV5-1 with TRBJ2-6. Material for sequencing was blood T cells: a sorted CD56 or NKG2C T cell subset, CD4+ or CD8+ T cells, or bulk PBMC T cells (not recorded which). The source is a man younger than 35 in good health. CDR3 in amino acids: CASSLEGFGGANVLTF.